The 5 T cell receptor beta chains reported below all come from one sample, sequenced in a study of T cells in Graves' hyperthyroidism and ophthalmopathy. Regions amplified from RNA transcripts were the TCR beta CDR3 regions. A set of HTBI primers served as the primers for a first-round RT-PCR of the TCR CDR3. TCRdb called the multiplex PCR reads again in MiXCR, with one record for every CDR3 protein. This table has approximately 640,000 distinct CDR3 sequences, roughly a sixth appearing once. The specimen sequenced was blood. The receptors were gathered from a man over 45 with Graves' hyperthyroidism.

As DNA, the CDR3 is TGCAGTGCTCGCGGGACGGCGGCTCTGAACACTGAAGCTTTCTTT. Encoded protein: CSARGTAALNTEAFF. V is TRBV20-1 and J is TRBJ1-1; D is possibly TRBD1 (5 bases). Deletions cut 5 bases from V and 0 bases from J, with 16 bases between. From germline, CDR1 is DFQATT and CDR2 SNEGSKA (reference sequence). The CDR3 has 15 residues.

The CDR3 spells CASSQDWGARYEQYF. CDR3 DNA sequence: TGCGCCAGCAGCCAAGATTGGGGGGCGCGTTACGAGCAGTACTTC. This rearrangement joins TRBV4-3 to TRBJ2-7; D assignment may be TRBD1 or TRBD2 (6 bases each). The CDR3 is made up of 15 amino acids. The V end was cut by 0 bases, the J end by 4 bases, with 13 bases between. Germline-derived CDR1 and CDR2 are LGHNA and YSLEER.

The sample holds a few counts of this clonotype. The V and J genes are TRBV6-1 and TRBJ2-3; TRBD2 might be the D (5 bases). This CDR3 comprises 16 residues. The germline gives CDR1 MNHNS, CDR2 SASEGT. V lost 5 bases to trimming and J lost 2 bases, with 17 bases between them. DNA of the CDR3: TGTGCCAGCAGTCCGGACTGGCAAACCTCCACAGATACGCAGTATTTT. Amino acids: CASSPDWQTSTDTQYF.

This clonotype occurred many times. The rearrangement uses TRBV7-6 and TRBJ1-1; TRBD1 matches at 8 bases. The CDR3 runs 15 residues. Trimming cost V 5 bases and J 1 base; bases outside gene matches: 6. Germline assignment: CDR1 SGHVS and CDR2 FNYEAQ. The CDR3: CASSTWTGSNTEAFF. The CDR3 DNA reads TGTGCCAGCAGCACCTGGACAGGGTCGAACACTGAAGCTTTCTTT.

The V and J genes are TRBV6-1 and TRBJ2-7; D is unclear. The length of the CDR3 is 14 residues. Germline V gene lookup returns CDR1 MNHNS and CDR2 SASEGT. V lost 5 bases to trimming and J lost 1 base, with 12 bases between them. The CDR3 coding sequence is TGTGCCAGCAGTTTTCCCGGACGGTCCTACGAGCAGTACTTC. Protein product: CASSFPGRSYEQYF.